A selection of T cell receptor beta chains follows, all from one sample in a study of graft-versus-host responses after intestinal transplantation. These TCRs' antigens remain unknown. Method: immunoSEQ multiplex PCR; TCRdb's copy keeps in-frame clones and lacks some. The sample yields about 93,000 clones, 85% to 95% seen once. The sample was unstimulated CD8+ T cells sorted from spleen or lymph node cells, taken before intestinal transplant. Every receptor here comes from a human donor who received an intestinal transplant. Each CDR3 is given with its conserved first and last residue. The D gene is left open where the match is weak. Size is stated for part of the rows, as once, few or many counts, or as a class when the clone is expanded.

v_call	d_call	j_call	clone_size	cdr3_nt	cdr3_aa
TRBV2	NA	TRBJ1-5	NA	TGTGCCAGCAGTCAGCAGGGTTATAGCAATCAGCCCCAGCATTTT	CASSQQGYSNQPQHF
TRBV30	TRBD2	TRBJ2-1	NA	TGTGCCTGGACCTATAGCGGGAGCGTTTACAATGAGCAGTTCTTC	CAWTYSGSVYNEQFF
TRBV4-1	NA	TRBJ2-7	NA	TGCGCCAGCAGCCAAGTCGGCCTAGGACAGATCTCCTACGAGCAGTACTTC	CASSQVGLGQISYEQYF
TRBV9	TRBD2	TRBJ2-5	NA	TGTGCCAGCAGCGTGACTAGCGGAAACCAAGAGACCCAGTACTTC	CASSVTSGNQETQYF
TRBV5-6	NA	TRBJ1-3	NA	TGTGCCAGCAGCGTGGAGGTAGCTGGTGGAAACACCATATATTTT	CASSVEVAGGNTIYF
TRBV14	NA	TRBJ2-7	NA	TGTGCCAGCAGCCATTTCCAGGACGAGCAGTACTTC	CASSHFQDEQYF
TRBV6-6	TRBD1	TRBJ2-7	NA	TGTGCCAGCAGTTACCCGGGACAGTACTACGAGCAGTACTTC	CASSYPGQYYEQYF
TRBV4-3	NA	TRBJ1-1	NA	TGCGCCAGCAGCCAAGAAGTTAAAACATCCCACACTGAAGCTTTCTTT	CASSQEVKTSHTEAFF
TRBV5-4	TRBD1	TRBJ2-3	NA	TGTGCCAGCAGCACGGACAGGGCTACCATCACAGATACGCAGTATTTT	CASSTDRATITDTQYF
TRBV27	TRBD1	TRBJ2-7	NA	TGTGCCAGCAGTTTAGGGACAGCTTACGAGCAGTACTTC	CASSLGTAYEQYF
TRBV9	NA	TRBJ1-6	NA	TGTGCCAGCAGCGCAGACTGGCAGTCTTATTCACCCCTCCACTTT	CASSADWQSYSPLHF
TRBV5-6	TRBD2	TRBJ2-7	NA	TGTGCCAGCAGCTTGGGGACTAGCGGGAGATTCTACGAGCAGTACTTC	CASSLGTSGRFYEQYF
TRBV6-1	TRBD1	TRBJ1-2	NA	TGTGCCAGCAGTAAACAGGGGGAGGTCTATGGCTACACCTTC	CASSKQGEVYGYTF
TRBV12-5	NA	TRBJ2-7	NA	TGTGCTAGTGGTTTGATATCCACATCCTACGAGCAGTACTTC	CASGLISTSYEQYF
TRBV2	TRBD2	TRBJ2-3	NA	TGTGCCAGCAAGCCGACTAGCGGGGGCACAGATACGCAGTATTTT	CASKPTSGGTDTQYF
TRBV7-9	TRBD1	TRBJ1-4	NA	TGTGCCAGCAGCTGGGAGACAGGGAATGAAAAACTGTTTTTT	CASSWETGNEKLFF
TRBV5-1	TRBD1	TRBJ1-1	NA	TGCGCCAGCAGCCGGACAGGGCTCTCGGTGAACACTGAAGCTTTCTTT	CASSRTGLSVNTEAFF
TRBV30	TRBD2	TRBJ2-7	NA	TGTGCCTGGAGTGTGAACGGGGGGGAAACCTACGAGCAGTACTTC	CAWSVNGGETYEQYF
TRBV15	TRBD2	TRBJ2-7	NA	TGTGCCACCAGCAGACCTACCCTCGGGGAGGGCACCTACGAGCAGTACTTC	CATSRPTLGEGTYEQYF
TRBV13	TRBD2	TRBJ2-5	NA	TGTGCCAGCAGCCACGGGACTAGCGGGTCCCAAGAGACCCAGTACTTC	CASSHGTSGSQETQYF
TRBV19	TRBD1	TRBJ1-1	NA	TGTGCCAGTAGTACCCGGACAGGGATGACTGAAGCTTTCTTT	CASSTRTGMTEAFF
TRBV5-8	TRBD1	TRBJ2-7	NA	TGTGCCAGCAGCGGATATTCCGGGACAGGCTACGAGCAGTACTTC	CASSGYSGTGYEQYF
TRBV7-2	TRBD2	TRBJ2-5	NA	TGTGCCAGCAGCTTAAACGCTGCTAGCGGGAGAGAAGAGACCCAGTACTTC	CASSLNAASGREETQYF
TRBV4-1	TRBD2	TRBJ2-1	NA	TGCGCCAGCAGCCCCGTAGGGACTAGCCGATCTGAGCAGTTCTTC	CASSPVGTSRSEQFF
TRBV4-2	NA	TRBJ2-7	NA	TGTGCCAGCAGCCAGGACGGGACCTACGAGCAGTACTTC	CASSQDGTYEQYF
TRBV4-1	NA	TRBJ1-6	NA	TGCGCCAGCAGCCAAGTAGAAACAGGGACTTCACCCCTCCACTTT	CASSQVETGTSPLHF
TRBV30	TRBD2	TRBJ2-5	NA	TGTGCCTGGAGAGGACTAGCGGGAGCCGGGACCCAGTACTTC	CAWRGLAGAGTQYF
TRBV7-9	NA	TRBJ1-4	NA	TGTGCCAGCAGCAAGACAACGCAGAGTGTAAAACTGTTTTTT	CASSKTTQSVKLFF
TRBV7-8	TRBD1	TRBJ2-7	once	TGTGCCAGCAGCTTAGAGGTGGACAGGTGGAGTGGTTTCTCCTACGAGCAGTACTTC	CASSLEVDRWSGFSYEQYF
TRBV19	NA	TRBJ1-6	once	TGTGCCAGTAGCCCCTCATTACAGGGATTCGGAAATTCACCCCTCCACTTT	CASSPSLQGFGNSPLHF
TRBV19	NA	TRBJ1-1	NA	TGTGCCAGTAGTATAGGGGATCAGGGGCCAAGGACTGAAGCTTTCTTT	CASSIGDQGPRTEAFF
TRBV5-1	NA	TRBJ2-3	NA	TGCGCCAGCAGCTCAGGACAGTTATCTAGCACAGATACGCAGTATTTT	CASSSGQLSSTDTQYF
TRBV7-2	TRBD1	TRBJ1-2	NA	TGTGCCAGCAGCCAGGGACAGTATGGCTACACCTTC	CASSQGQYGYTF
TRBV6-5	NA	TRBJ1-2	once	TGTGCCAGCAGTTACGGGGGGGCGAGCGGCTACACCTTC	CASSYGGASGYTF
TRBV5-1	NA	TRBJ1-1	NA	TGCGCCAGCAGCTGGCGACCCGGGGGAAACACTGAAGCTTTCTTT	CASSWRPGGNTEAFF
TRBV30	TRBD1	TRBJ1-2	NA	TGTGCCTGGAGTGAAGGGGACAGGGCTAACTATGGCTACACCTTC	CAWSEGDRANYGYTF
TRBV6-5	NA	TRBJ1-5	NA	TGTGCCAGCAGGGACAGCCCCAATCAGCCCCAGCATTTT	CASRDSPNQPQHF
TRBV27	NA	TRBJ2-7	NA	TGTGCCAGCAGTCCCAGGGGCGGGGGCCAGAACGAGCAGTACTTC	CASSPRGGGQNEQYF
TRBV4-1	TRBD2	TRBJ2-7	once	TGCGCCAGCAGCCAAACTAGCGGCAGCTCCTACGAGCAGTACTTC	CASSQTSGSSYEQYF
TRBV4-1	NA	TRBJ2-5	once	TGCGCCAGCAGCCCCTCATATGGGGGCCTCCAACAAGAGACCCAGTACTTC	CASSPSYGGLQQETQYF
TRBV27	NA	TRBJ2-7	NA	TGTGCCAGCAGTTTATCTAGCGGAGAATCCTACGAGCAGTACTTC	CASSLSSGESYEQYF
TRBV30	NA	TRBJ1-5	NA	TGTGCCTGGAGGGACAGAGACAATCAGCCCCAGCATTTT	CAWRDRDNQPQHF
TRBV9	TRBD2	TRBJ2-1	NA	TGTGCCAGCAGCGTAGACGCTCGACTAGCGGTGTACAATGAGCAGTTCTTC	CASSVDARLAVYNEQFF
TRBV18	TRBD2	TRBJ2-1	NA	TGTGCCAGCTCACCAGGCCTAGCGGGGGGGCTAAGCTTCCGTGAGCAGTTCTTC	CASSPGLAGGLSFREQFF
TRBV2	TRBD2	TRBJ2-3	NA	TGTGCCAGCAACCTTAGCGGGGGGAGCACAGATACGCAGTATTTT	CASNLSGGSTDTQYF
TRBV7-3	NA	TRBJ2-3	NA	TGTGCCAGCAGCCCACCCTCGGGAGATACGCAGTATTTT	CASSPPSGDTQYF
TRBV19	TRBD1	TRBJ2-1	NA	TGTGCCAGTAGTCTGGGACAGGTCTACTACAATGAGCAGTTCTTC	CASSLGQVYYNEQFF
TRBV9	NA	TRBJ1-3	NA	TGTGCCAGCAGCGCCACAGGGAACTCTGGAAACACCATATATTTT	CASSATGNSGNTIYF
TRBV6-1	TRBD1	TRBJ2-2	once	TGTGCCAGCAGTGGAGGGACAGACACCGGGGAGCTGTTTTTT	CASSGGTDTGELFF
TRBV6-6	NA	TRBJ1-1	NA	TGTGCCAGCAACCCGACAGGCAGTAAAACTGAAGCTTTCTTT	CASNPTGSKTEAFF
TRBV19	NA	TRBJ2-1	NA	TGTGCCAGTAGTATGGGGGCTGTATACAATGAGCAGTTCTTC	CASSMGAVYNEQFF
TRBV28	NA	TRBJ1-1	NA	TGTGCCAGCAGTCTCGGAGCTGAAGCTTTCTTT	CASSLGAEAFF
TRBV4-1	TRBD2	TRBJ2-7	NA	TGCGCCAGCAGCCAAGTCGGGGGAGGGGTCTCCTACGAGCAGTACTTC	CASSQVGGGVSYEQYF
TRBV7-2	TRBD2	TRBJ2-5	NA	TGTGCCAGCAGCTTAGCGGGGGGGATCGGGGAGACCCAGTACTTC	CASSLAGGIGETQYF
TRBV11-2	NA	TRBJ2-7	NA	TGTGCCAGCAGCTTAGGACGGGGAATCAACGAGCAGTACTTC	CASSLGRGINEQYF
TRBV2	NA	TRBJ2-7	NA	TGTGCCAGCAGAGCACAGGGGGGGTACGAGCAGTACTTC	CASRAQGGYEQYF
TRBV19	NA	TRBJ1-1	NA	TGTGCCAGTAGTATGGCTAGGGGAGGCGTCACTGAAGCTTTCTTT	CASSMARGGVTEAFF
TRBV7-8	TRBD1	TRBJ2-7	NA	TGTGCCAGCAGCCGGGACAGAGCCTACGAGCAGTACTTC	CASSRDRAYEQYF
TRBV4-1	TRBD1	TRBJ1-1	NA	TGCGCCAGCAGCCAAGGACCTGGGACAGGGGAAGCTTTCTTT	CASSQGPGTGEAFF
TRBV7-9	NA	TRBJ2-3	NA	TGTGCCAGCAGCTCCCGGGACTCGGGCACAGATACGCAGTATTTT	CASSSRDSGTDTQYF